The clone carrying this T cell receptor (beta chain) showed up just a few times. This sample is part of a study of patients and donors after allogeneic stem cell transplantation. The V gene's germline CDR1 is SNHLY and CDR2 FYNNEI. This CDR3 has 15 residues. J was trimmed by 4 bases and V by 4 bases; bases with no gene match: 7. TCRdb analysed the RT-PCR reads with MiXCR anew, one entry per CDR3 protein. This sample has 25,000 or so distinct CDR3 sequences, with about 30% found just once. The TCR was taken from a human donor who was either an allogeneic HSCT recipient or a stem cell or donor lymphocyte infusion donor (not recorded which). It is not recorded whose cells these are; they may come from a transplant donor. Sequenced material: blood, either unsorted or a sorted T cell fraction (not recorded which). The J gene is TRBJ2-3, the V gene TRBV2; 8 nucleotides agree with TRBD2. The CDR3 is CASSGRSGGADTQYF. For the CDR3, the DNA is TGTGCCAGCAGTGGGAGGAGCGGGGGTGCAGATACGCAGTATTTT.